This T cell receptor beta chain was retrieved from a study of blood T cell repertoires in COVID-19. Across the whole study: Samples taken during acute and convalescent COVID-19 were collected in the United States, Italy and Spain. PBMCs, B-cell-depleted T cells, or T cells provided the cDNA or gDNA that made up the material.

V gave up 2 bases and J gave up 4 bases; unmatched junction bases: 12. Looked up from germline, CDR1 is SGHTA and CDR2 is FQGNSA. The CDR3 spans 17 residues. This clone was seen a single time. In the original analysis: Amplified reference gene primers provided the basis for estimating nucleated cell counts. The data were produced by immunoSEQ multiplex PCR, yet TCRdb's version contains in-frame clones alone and is incomplete. V and J calls and clone size come straight from that table; D and trimming were deduced from the DNA. The table includes under 85,000 clones, 80% to 90% detected once. The receptor comes from a man older than 75 with active or convalescent COVID-19. Sequencing was done on a sample of peripheral blood. V and J are TRBV7-2 and TRBJ2-7; 9 bases are a match to TRBD2. CDR3 sequence (DNA): TGTGCCAGCAGCTTACCTGTGGCGGGAGGGTTACTTTACGAGCAGTACTTC. The encoded protein is CASSLPVAGGLLYEQYF. Filled out from reference TRBV7-2 and TRBJ2-7, the complete variable domain reads GAGVSQSPSNKVTEKGKDVELRCDPISGHTALYWYRQSLGQGLEFLIYFQGNSAPDKSGLPSDRFSAERTGGSVSTLTIQRTQQEDSAVYLCASSLPVAGGLLYEQYFGPGTRLTVT.